Sequencing of this T cell receptor (beta chain) was carried out in a study of T cells in Graves' hyperthyroidism and ophthalmopathy. General observations from the study: Most clonotypes that expanded in the thyroid above 0.001 also showed up in blood.

The PBMCs studied were ones that came from 10 ml fresh peripheral blood. This CDR3 spans 15 amino acids. The germline gives CDR1 SGHAT, CDR2 FQNNGV. The V end lost 1 base, the J end lost 0 bases, and 6 bases lay between the germline ends. Regions amplified from RNA transcripts were the TCR beta CDR3 regions. HTBI primers drove first-round RT-PCR of the TCR CDR3. Each CDR3 protein is one row after TCRdb ran MiXCR on the multiplex PCR reads. This table has approximately 400,000 distinct CDR3 sequences, approximately 14% appearing once. This clonotype was counted at least ten times. Antigen specificity is unknown.

The sequencing input was blood. The genes are TRBV11-2 and TRBJ1-4; no firm D call. This sequence originates from a woman aged 18-30 years with Graves' hyperthyroidism that later progressed to Graves' ophthalmopathy. CDR3 nucleotides: TGTGCCAGCAGCTTAGTCTTCCCAACTAATGAAAAACTGTTTTTT. Translated: CASSLVFPTNEKLFF. Supplemented by reference TRBV11-2 and TRBJ1-4, the full variable domain reads EAGVAQSPRYKIIEKRQSVAFWCNPISGHATLYWYQQILGQGPKLLIQFQNNGVVDDSQLPKDRFSAERLKGVDSTLKIQPAKLEDSAVYLCASSLVFPTNEKLFFGSGTQLSVL.